This passage covers 17 T cell receptor beta chains from one sample sequenced in a study of shared clonotypes between healthy human individuals. Libraries were prepared by immunoSEQ multiplex PCR; TCRdb keeps only in-frame clonotypes and omits some of them. Here the sample spans 2 million to 2.5 million clones, approximately 94% being singletons. Sequencing was done on a sample of naive CD4+ T cells sorted from blood. Subset reported: CD45RA+ positively selected. These TCRs come from a man aged 18 to 29 in good health.

The chain uses TRBV29-1 and TRBJ2-3; D perhaps matches TRBD1 (6 bases). This CDR3 has 14 amino acids. Germline CDR1 and CDR2: SQVTM and ANQGSEA. Between the trimmed V and J ends, which lost 4 bases and 8 bases, there was a span of 19 bases. In DNA form, the CDR3 reads TGCAGCGTTGCCCCAGGGGCCCGGGCCACTACGCAGTATTTT. Encoded protein: CSVAPGARATTQYF.

This clone showed up just once. The rearrangement links TRBV11-2 to TRBJ1-4; D is ambiguous. The V gene lost 1 base and the J gene lost 5 bases, with 11 bases spanning the gap. The V gene's germline CDR1 is SGHAT and CDR2 FQNNGV. The length of the CDR3 is 15 residues. CDR3 coding DNA: TGTGCCAGCAGCTTAGGTAACAGACAAAATGAAAAACTGTTTTTT. This sequence encodes CASSLGNRQNEKLFF.

V is TRBV2 and J is TRBJ1-4, with 8 positions matching TRBD1. The V gene end was trimmed by 8 bases and the J gene end by 7 bases; junction bases not matched to a gene: 9. Germline V gene data show CDR1 as SNHLY and CDR2 as FYNNEI. CDR3 size: 14 residues. The CDR3 DNA reads as TGTGCCAGCTCGCAGACAGGGGTGGTTGAAAAACTGTTTTTT. Translating gives CASSQTGVVEKLFF.

The sample holds one count of this clone. The V call is TRBV10-3, the J call TRBJ1-1; D not resolved. With 6 bases removed from V and 0 bases from J, the gap between germline ends came to 8 bases. Looked up from germline, CDR1 is ENHRY and CDR2 is SYGVKD. There are 13 residues in the CDR3. CDR3 sequence: CAISWEMNTEAFF. CDR3 bases: TGTGCCATCAGCTGGGAGATGAACACTGAAGCTTTCTTT.

Only one count was recorded for this clone. V is TRBV28 and J is TRBJ1-6; TRBD1 matches 7 bases. Losses at the gene ends were 5 bases for V and 5 bases for J; bases not matched to a gene: 6. CDR1 and CDR2 from the germline V gene are MDHEN and SYDVKM. This CDR3 is 15 amino acids long. CDR3 residues: CASSGEGTDNSPLHF. CDR3 nucleotides: TGTGCCAGCAGTGGAGAAGGGACAGATAATTCACCCCTCCACTTT.

Worth noting for this clone: Other nucleotide sequences from this sample produce the same CDR3. The chain couples TRBV29-1 to TRBJ2-7, with D perhaps TRBD1 (6 bases). The CDR3 extends over 14 amino acids. Germline values: CDR1 SQVTM, CDR2 ANQGSEA. Trimming removed 6 bases from V and 0 bases from J, with 15 bases in between. The CDR3 DNA reads as TGCAGCGTCCGAGGGGACACTAGCTCCTACGAGCAGTACTTC. Its protein is CSVRGDTSSYEQYF.

The rearrangement links TRBV20-1 to TRBJ2-7; no clear D gene. The germline gives CDR1 DFQATT, CDR2 SNEGSKA (reference sequence). V gave up 6 bases and J gave up 7 bases, with 10 bases separating them. CDR3 size: 10 residues. The DNA of the CDR3 is TGCAGTGCCCCTTGGGGAGAGCAGTACTTC. Translating it yields CSAPWGEQYF.

This rearrangement joins TRBV6-5 to TRBJ2-7, with TRBD2 matching 8 bases. CDR1 and CDR2 (germline): MNHEY, SVGAGI. The trim removed 6 bases at V and 6 bases at J, leaving 13 bases unmatched. The CDR3 loop spans 15 amino acids. In DNA form, the CDR3 reads TGTGCCAGCAGACATCCCAAAGCGGGAGCCGCCGAGCAGTACTTC. Translation gives CASRHPKAGAAEQYF.

The chain combines TRBV5-6 with TRBJ1-6; 10 bases match TRBD1. V was pared by 4 bases and J by 10 bases, with 14 bases of the junction left unmatched. The CDR3 covers 17 residues. Germline V CDR1 and CDR2: SGHDT, YYEEEE. CDR3 sequence (DNA): TGTGCCAGCAGCCCGACCCTGGGACAGGGGATGGGCTCACCCCTCCACTTT. It translates to CASSPTLGQGMGSPLHF.

This chain joins TRBV6-1 and TRBJ1-2; no firm D call. Trimming took 2 bases from V and 4 from J, leaving 5 bases between them. The CDR3 contains 12 residues. Germline V gene lookup returns CDR1 MNHNS and CDR2 SASEGT. The CDR3 nucleotides are TGTGCCAGCAGTGAACAGTCCTATGGCTACACCTTC. Encoded protein: CASSEQSYGYTF.

The CDR3 DNA follows: TGCGCCAGCAGTGACTGGACAGTTGCAGATACGCAGTATTTT. Protein: CASSDWTVADTQYF. The chain recombines TRBV10-2 with TRBJ2-3, with D possibly matching TRBD1 (6 bases). The ends were cut back, 3 bases at V and 4 bases at J, with 11 bases in the middle. The CDR3 runs 14 residues. CDR1 and CDR2 from the germline V gene are WSHSY and SAAADI.

This rearrangement joins TRBV9 to TRBJ1-4; D unresolved. The CDR3 loop spans 14 amino acids. V was trimmed by 0 bases and J by 5 bases, leaving 8 bases between them. Germline lookup yields CDR1 SGDLS and CDR2 YYNGEE. Written as DNA, the CDR3 is TGTGCCAGCAGCGTAGCGGTGGCCAATGAAAAACTGTTTTTT. Protein product: CASSVAVANEKLFF. The full variable domain, with the rest looked up from reference TRBV9 and TRBJ1-4, is DSGVTQTPKHLITATGQRVTLRCSPRSGDLSVYWYQQSLDQGLQFLIQYYNGEERAKGNILERFSAQQFPDLHSELNLSSLELGDSALYFCASSVAVANEKLFFGSGTQLSVL.

CDR3 sequence (DNA): TGCGCCAGCAGCTTGGGAATAGGGGATACGCAGTATTTT. Translating gives CASSLGIGDTQYF. This chain links TRBV5-1 with TRBJ2-3; D not certain. The CDR3 consists of 13 residues. V lost 0 bases to trimming and J lost 6 bases, with 8 bases between them. The germline gives CDR1 SGHRS, CDR2 YFSETQ. The entire variable domain, with the rest obtained from reference TRBV5-1 and TRBJ2-3, is as follows: KAGVTQTPRYLIKTRGQQVTLSCSPISGHRSVSWYQQTPGQGLQFLFEYFSETQRNKGNFPGRFSGRQFSNSRSEMNVSTLELGDSALYLCASSLGIGDTQYFGPGTRLTVL.

The chain employs TRBV27 and TRBJ2-7, with D maybe TRBD2 (6 bases). The ends were cut back, 3 bases at V and 3 bases at J, with 15 bases in the middle. CDR1 is MNHEY and CDR2 is SMNVEV in the germline V gene (reference sequence). This CDR3 spans 15 amino acids. DNA of the CDR3: TGTGCCAGCAGTTTGGACGCCTCGGAGGGCTACGAGCAGTACTTC. It is translated as CASSLDASEGYEQYF.

The genes are TRBV7-2 and TRBJ1-6; D is unclear. The CDR3 runs to 18 residues. CDR1 and CDR2 from the germline V gene are SGHTA and FQGNSA. The V gene lost 5 bases and the J gene lost 1 base, with 18 bases spanning the gap. The CDR3 loop is CASSSRGSWVSYNSPLHF. In nucleotides, the CDR3 is TGTGCCAGCAGCAGTAGAGGGAGTTGGGTTTCCTATAATTCACCCCTCCACTTT.

Only one count was recorded for this clone. The V call is TRBV30, the J call TRBJ1-2; D possibly corresponds to TRBD1 (5 bases). CDR1 and CDR2 from the germline V gene are GTSNPN and SVGIG (reference sequence). V lost 3 bases to trimming and J lost 8 bases, with 16 bases between them. This CDR3 has 13 residues. Written as DNA, the CDR3 is TGTGCCTGGAGCCTCCTGGGGGAGCGCGGCTACACCTTC. Its protein is CAWSLLGERGYTF.

The chain combines TRBV6-4 with TRBJ1-2, with 11 bases lining up with TRBD1. Germline V gene data show CDR1 as MRHNA and CDR2 as SNTAGT. The trim removed 5 bases at V and 3 bases at J, leaving 5 bases unmatched. The CDR3 has 15 residues. The CDR3 sequence: CASSLWTGGDYGYTF. The CDR3 DNA follows: TGTGCCAGCAGTCTCTGGACAGGGGGCGACTATGGCTACACCTTC.